These 18 T cell receptor beta chains originate from one sample sequenced in a study of blood T cell repertoires in COVID-19. Repertoires were generated with immunoSEQ multiplex PCR, while TCRdb's copy carries only in-frame clones and drops some. The data contain roughly 140,000 clones, approximately 80% of them singletons. The specimen sequenced was peripheral blood. The receptors originated from a human donor with acute or convalescent COVID-19. The donor label of this sample is uncertain.

This rearrangement joins TRBV4-1 to TRBJ2-2; the match to TRBD1 covers 9 bases. V lost 6 bases, J lost 5 bases, and 7 bases stayed unmatched. This CDR3 is 15 amino acids long. The germline V gene encodes CDR1 MGHRA and CDR2 YSYEKL. The CDR3 nucleotides are TGCGCCAGCAGACGGCCGGGACAGGGAACCGGGGAGCTGTTTTTT. Encoded protein: CASRRPGQGTGELFF.

The sample holds a few counts of this clone. The J gene is TRBJ2-2, the V gene TRBV27; D gene uncertain. The CDR3 runs to 17 residues. The V end was cut by 0 bases, the J end by 1 base, with 12 bases between. Germline values: CDR1 MNHEY, CDR2 SMNVEV (reference sequence). The CDR3 region is CASSLSPDTVNTGELFF. CDR3 coding DNA: TGTGCCAGCAGTTTATCTCCTGACACGGTGAACACCGGGGAGCTGTTTTTT.

V usage is TRBV3-1 (or the pseudogene TRBV3-2) and J usage is TRBJ1-1, with D unresolved. CDR3 size: 13 residues. CDR1 is LGHDT and CDR2 is YNNKEL in the germline V gene (reference sequence). Trimming pared 5 bases from V and 3 bases from J, leaving 10 bases between. The CDR3: CASSYSRYTEAFF. In DNA, the CDR3 is TGTGCCAGCAGCTATAGTCGGTACACTGAAGCTTTCTTT.

The chain recombines TRBV6-4 with TRBJ2-3, with 14 bases identical to TRBD2. The germline V gene has CDR1 MRHNA and CDR2 SNTAGT. With V trimmed by 3 bases and J by 0 bases, 8 bases remained unmatched. CDR3 length equals 19 residues. CDR3 residues: CASSEETSGGARSTDTQYF. In DNA form, the CDR3 reads TGTGCCAGCAGTGAAGAGACTAGCGGGGGGGCCCGTAGCACAGATACGCAGTATTTT.

This clone was counted a single time. This chain connects TRBV15 to TRBJ1-5; possibly TRBD1 for D (6 bases). The CDR3 sequence is 12 residues long. From germline, CDR1 is LNHNV and CDR2 YYDKDF (reference sequence). V shed 6 bases and J shed 7 bases, with 10 bases lying between them. CDR3 loop: CATSWGQQPQHF. DNA for the CDR3: TGTGCCACCAGTTGGGGGCAGCAGCCCCAGCATTTT. Drawing the rest from reference TRBV15 and TRBJ1-5, the complete variable domain is DAMVIQNPRYQVTQFGKPVTLSCSQTLNHNVMYWYQQKSSQAPKLLFHYYDKDFNNEADTPDNFQSRRPNTSFCFLDIRSPGLGDTAMYLCATSWGQQPQHFGDGTRLSIL.

This clone was found a few times. This chain joins TRBV5-4 and TRBJ2-5, with 9 nucleotides matching TRBD1. CDR3 length: 16 amino acids. V gave up 4 bases and J gave up 4 bases; unmatched junction bases: 11. Germline loops: CDR1 SGHNT, CDR2 YYREEE (reference sequence). The chain's CDR3 is CASSGTGGRAGETQYF. DNA of the CDR3: TGTGCCAGCAGCGGTACAGGGGGCCGGGCGGGAGAGACCCAGTACTTC.

This chain links TRBV9 with TRBJ1-1; a possible D gene is TRBD1 (6 bases). The CDR3 covers 13 residues. Per germline, CDR1 SGDLS and CDR2 YYNGEE. V was shortened by 4 bases and J by 4 bases, with 11 bases between the two germline ends. The CDR3 DNA is TGTGCCAGCAGCCAAACAGGGACCACTGAAGCTTTCTTT. Its translation: CASSQTGTTEAFF.

The chain recombines TRBV10-3 with TRBJ1-5, with D unclear. The CDR3 covers 16 residues. Trimming removed 0 bases from V and 1 base from J, with 10 bases in between. CDR1 is ENHRY, CDR2 SYGVKD, per germline. CDR3 bases: TGTGCCATCAGTGAGTCGGCGGAAGGAAGCAATCAGCCCCAGCATTTT. Translation gives CAISESAEGSNQPQHF.

This chain uses TRBV19 with TRBJ1-5, with 10 bases identical to TRBD1. The CDR3 sequence is 15 residues long. Trimming removed 4 bases from V and 6 bases from J; junction bases left unmatched: 6. The germline V gene has CDR1 LNHDA and CDR2 SQIVND (reference sequence). Here the CDR3 reads CASSTGQGRVQPQHF. CDR3 in DNA: TGTGCCAGTAGTACGGGACAGGGGAGAGTTCAGCCCCAGCATTTT.

The chain joins TRBV25-1 to TRBJ1-1, with 7 bases lining up with TRBD1. V lost 1 base to trimming and J lost 5 bases; unmatched junction nucleotides: 13. CDR1 MGHDK and CDR2 SYGVNS come from the germline V gene. The CDR3 totals 17 residues. Here the CDR3 reads CASSESLEGGWRTEAFF. In nucleotides, the CDR3 is TGTGCCAGCAGTGAATCACTTGAAGGGGGCTGGAGGACTGAAGCTTTCTTT.

There are a few counts of this clone. This chain links TRBV27 with TRBJ1-2, with 7 bases aligning to TRBD1. V shed 3 bases, J shed 6 bases, and the junction held 4 bases outside the gene matches. Germline loops: CDR1 MNHEY, CDR2 SMNVEV (reference sequence). The CDR3 spans 13 residues. CDR3 coding DNA: TGTGCCAGCAGTTTGGGACAGCACGATGGCTACACCTTC. Encoded protein: CASSLGQHDGYTF.

This clone was counted between two and nine times. The gene calls are TRBV2 and TRBJ2-3; D perhaps matches TRBD2 (6 bases). Germline-derived CDR1 and CDR2 are SNHLY and FYNNEI. This CDR3 comprises 18 residues. Deletions cut 2 bases from V and 0 bases from J, with 18 bases between. The CDR3 loop is CASSELAMGPRSTDTQYF. As DNA, the CDR3 is TGTGCCAGCAGTGAACTAGCGATGGGCCCCCGTAGCACAGATACGCAGTATTTT.

This clone was counted a single time. The V and J genes are TRBV5-1 and TRBJ2-3, with D possibly TRBD1 on 6 matching bases. Germline V CDR1 and CDR2: SGHRS, YFSETQ. V lost 3 bases to trimming and J lost 4 bases, with 15 bases between them. This CDR3 region has 15 residues. In nucleotides, the CDR3 is TGCGCCAGCAGCTCCAACAGGGAGCGAGCAGATACGCAGTATTTT. Encoded protein: CASSSNRERADTQYF.

The chain recombines TRBV6-5 with TRBJ2-1; TRBD2 matches at 9 bases. V lost 7 bases and J lost 10; bases outside the gene matches: 14. The CDR3 consists of 15 residues. Per the germline V gene, CDR1 is MNHEY and CDR2 is SVGAGI. As DNA, the CDR3 is TGTGCCAGCAACCCCGGGCAAGCGGGGGGTGCCGAGCAGTTCTTC. Protein: CASNPGQAGGAEQFF.

The chain joins TRBV20-1 to TRBJ1-1; a weak D match, TRBD1 (6 bases). CDR3 length: 15 residues. The germline V gene has CDR1 DFQATT and CDR2 SNEGSKA (reference sequence). V lost 3 bases, J lost 6 bases, and 20 bases lay in between. CDR3 region: CSASKDSLFSPEAFF. The CDR3, as DNA: TGCAGTGCTAGTAAGGACAGTTTATTTTCGCCTGAAGCTTTCTTT.

The chain joins TRBV4-2 to TRBJ2-4, with D possibly matching TRBD2 (6 bases). Trimming left V 4 bases short and J 5 bases short, with 15 bases between. Germline assignment: CDR1 LGHNA and CDR2 YNFKEQ. This CDR3 contains 15 residues. In DNA, the CDR3 is TGTGCCAGCAGCCGAGTGACTAGTAAGGAAAACATTCAGTACTTC. Its protein is CASSRVTSKENIQYF.

V is TRBV14 and J is TRBJ1-2, with D tentatively TRBD1 (6 bases). The CDR3 loop spans 14 amino acids. The germline V gene encodes CDR1 SGHDN and CDR2 FVKESK. The V gene lost 2 bases and the J gene lost 4 bases, with 11 bases spanning the gap. CDR3 DNA: TGTGCCAGCAGCCAATCCCGGGACACCTATGGCTACACCTTC. It encodes CASSQSRDTYGYTF.

The CDR3 protein is CASSPGEGSNYGYTF. The CDR3 DNA follows: TGCGCCAGCAGCCCCGGGGAGGGATCTAACTATGGCTACACCTTC. The chain couples TRBV5-1 to TRBJ1-2; D is uncertain. The CDR3 runs 15 residues. Trimming shortened V by 4 bases and J by 0 bases, and 13 bases separated the two germline ends. The germline CDR1 and CDR2 sequences are SGHRS and YFSETQ. Supplemented by reference TRBV5-1 and TRBJ1-2, the full variable domain reads KAGVTQTPRYLIKTRGQQVTLSCSPISGHRSVSWYQQTPGQGLQFLFEYFSETQRNKGNFPGRFSGRQFSNSRSEMNVSTLELGDSALYLCASSPGEGSNYGYTFGSGTRLTVV.